The 17 T cell receptor beta chains in this list originate from one sample, sequenced in a study of chemoradiotherapy in HPV16-positive cancers. The table came from immunoSEQ multiplex PCR; TCRdb's copy has only in-frame clones and leaves some out. The sample carries around 30,000 clones, about nine tenths recorded once. The specimen comprised blood, sampled from a patient who underwent chemoradiotherapy. All receptors derive from a human donor with HPV-associated anogenital cancer.

V gene TRBV5-4 combines with J gene TRBJ2-7; D gene ambiguous. The CDR3 is 14 residues long. Trimming left V 0 bases short and J 0 bases short, with 7 bases between. CDR1 is SGHNT, CDR2 YYREEE, per germline (reference sequence). CDR3: CASSLGQGSYEQYF. The CDR3 DNA sequence: TGTGCCAGCAGCTTGGGGCAAGGCTCCTACGAGCAGTACTTC.

This clone was seen a handful of times. The V and J genes are TRBV4-1 and TRBJ2-7; no clear D. Germline CDR1 and CDR2: MGHRA and YSYEKL. The CDR3 runs to 14 residues. The V end was cut by 3 bases, the J end by 5 bases, with 14 bases between. CDR3: CASSHLGSAHEQYF. The CDR3 coding sequence is TGCGCCAGCAGCCACTTAGGATCGGCCCACGAGCAGTACTTC.

The rearrangement links TRBV9 to TRBJ2-5; D is tentatively TRBD1 or TRBD2 (5 bases each). There are 14 residues in the CDR3. Trimming removed 4 bases from V and 6 bases from J, with 16 bases in between. Per germline, CDR1 SGDLS and CDR2 YYNGEE. The CDR3: CASSPRQGEKTQYF. The DNA of the CDR3 is TGTGCCAGCAGCCCACGGCAGGGAGAAAAGACCCAGTACTTC.

CDR3 nucleotide sequence: TGTGCCAGCAGTGAGAAGGAAAAACTGTTTTTT. Translating gives CASSEKEKLFF. The gene calls are TRBV25-1 and TRBJ1-4; D remains unclear. With 3 bases removed from V and 8 bases from J, the gap between germline ends came to 4 bases. Germline V lookup: CDR1 MGHDK, CDR2 SYGVNS. CDR3 length: 11 amino acids.

This clone came up once. The J gene is TRBJ1-4, the V gene TRBV5-6, with TRBD1 matching over 8 bases. CDR1 is SGHDT and CDR2 is YYEEEE in the germline V gene. This CDR3 is built from 14 residues. Trimming took 2 bases from V and 12 from J; bases not matched to a gene: 9. DNA for the CDR3: TGTGCCAGCAGCTTCTTGGACAGGGATAAGGAACTGTTTTTT. Its protein product is CASSFLDRDKELFF. The complete variable domain, with remaining parts taken from reference TRBV5-6 and TRBJ1-4, reads DAGVTQSPTHLIKTRGQQVTLRCSPKSGHDTVSWYQQALGQGPQFIFQYYEEEERQRGNFPDRFSGHQFPNYSSELNVNALLLGDSALYLCASSFLDRDKELFFGSGTQLSVL.

This chain uses TRBV7-9 with TRBJ2-3; no reliable D call. Germline CDR1 SEHNR, CDR2 FQNEAQ (reference sequence). This CDR3 comprises 12 residues. V lost 1 base to trimming and J lost 11 bases, with 10 bases between them. The CDR3 DNA follows: TGTGCCAGCAGCTTAGAGCACTTAGGGCAGTATTTT. It encodes CASSLEHLGQYF.

The chain couples TRBV7-6 to TRBJ2-2; D perhaps matches TRBD2 (6 bases). This CDR3 comprises 17 residues. Germline V gene data show CDR1 as SGHVS and CDR2 as FNYEAQ. Trimming removed 2 bases from V and 4 bases from J, with 17 bases in between. CDR3 in amino acids: CASSLFSATRGTGELFF. Written as DNA, the CDR3 is TGTGCCAGCAGCTTATTCTCTGCCACGCGGGGCACCGGGGAGCTGTTTTTT.

The rearrangement links TRBV7-2 to TRBJ2-7, with D perhaps TRBD1 or TRBD2 (5 bases each). CDR1 is SGHTA, CDR2 FQGNSA, per germline. CDR3 length: 14 residues. Trimming removed 6 bases from V and 0 bases from J, with 12 bases in between. CDR3 loop: CASRPGRSSYEQYF. The CDR3 coding sequence is TGTGCCAGCAGGCCGGGACGAAGCTCCTACGAGCAGTACTTC.

The rearrangement joins TRBV6-4 to TRBJ1-1, with D uncertain. The germline gives CDR1 MRHNA, CDR2 SNTAGT. The V end lost 6 bases, the J end lost 6 bases, and 14 bases lay between the germline ends. The CDR3 length is 13 residues. CDR3 region: CASRDGEGAEAFF. The CDR3 bases are TGTGCCAGCAGGGACGGGGAGGGAGCTGAAGCTTTCTTT.

This clone has a single count. The V call is TRBV10-2, the J call TRBJ2-3; D gene unclear. The CDR3 totals 16 residues. The ends were cut back, 0 bases at V and 2 bases at J, with 12 bases in the middle. CDR1 WSHSY and CDR2 SAAADI come from the germline V gene. The CDR3 DNA sequence: TGCGCCAGCAGTGAGTCGAGAGTCTGGAACACAGATACGCAGTATTTT. It translates to CASSESRVWNTDTQYF.

The chain has TRBV4-2 and TRBJ2-5, with D uncertain. The CDR3 totals 13 residues. The germline V gene encodes CDR1 LGHNA and CDR2 YNFKEQ. With 4 bases removed from V and 5 bases from J, the gap between germline ends came to 11 bases. CDR3 DNA: TGTGCCAGCAGCCCCATAAACTTCGAGACCCAGTACTTC. This sequence encodes CASSPINFETQYF.

CDR3 protein: CASSSRTGGAEEQYF. In DNA, the CDR3 is TGTGCCAGCAGCTCCCGGACAGGAGGCGCGGAAGAGCAGTACTTC. The chain has TRBV11-2 and TRBJ2-7; TRBD1 agrees at 7 bases. The CDR3 loop spans 15 amino acids. Per the germline V gene, CDR1 is SGHAT and CDR2 is FQNNGV. V dropped 4 bases and J dropped 7; count of bases not matched to a gene: 13.

The V call is TRBV6-5, the J call TRBJ1-1; D is possibly TRBD1 (5 bases). The germline V gene has CDR1 MNHEY and CDR2 SVGAGI. Trimming pared 6 bases from V and 1 base from J, leaving 12 bases between. This CDR3 spans 14 amino acids. CDR3 in DNA: TGTGCCAGCAGGCCCCGGGGCAGGAACACTGAAGCTTTCTTT. Protein sequence: CASRPRGRNTEAFF.

The chain has TRBV11-2 and TRBJ1-1; no reliable D call. From germline, CDR1 is SGHAT and CDR2 FQNNGV. The length of the CDR3 is 14 residues. V gave up 1 base and J gave up 6 bases, with 12 bases separating them. The CDR3 sequence is CASSLVGRVAEAFF. In DNA form, the CDR3 reads TGTGCCAGCAGCTTAGTGGGTAGGGTCGCTGAAGCTTTCTTT.

The chain carries TRBV27 and TRBJ2-2; D unresolved. V dropped 6 bases and J dropped 2 bases, with 13 bases sitting between them. This CDR3 is 15 amino acids long. Germline assignment: CDR1 MNHEY and CDR2 SMNVEV (reference sequence). In DNA form, the CDR3 reads TGTGCCAGCAGCCTCAGCAGTTATAACACCGGGGAGCTGTTTTTT. Translation gives CASSLSSYNTGELFF.

This chain links TRBV5-6 with TRBJ2-7; no clear D gene. Between the trimmed V and J ends, which lost 0 bases and 0 bases, there was a span of 7 bases. Germline assignment: CDR1 SGHDT and CDR2 YYEEEE. CDR3 length: 14 amino acids. The chain's CDR3 is CASSLVGYSYEQYF. In DNA, the CDR3 is TGTGCCAGCAGCTTGGTGGGTTACTCCTACGAGCAGTACTTC.

This clone was observed once. The chain employs TRBV30 and TRBJ1-2, with D unresolved. The germline V and J ends were trimmed by 2 bases and 8 bases, with 12 bases remaining between them. Looked up from germline, CDR1 is GTSNPN and CDR2 is SVGIG (reference sequence). The CDR3 contains 12 residues. The CDR3 DNA reads as TGTGCCTGGAGTCCCTTTCTAAGGGGCTACACCTTC. Translating it yields CAWSPFLRGYTF.